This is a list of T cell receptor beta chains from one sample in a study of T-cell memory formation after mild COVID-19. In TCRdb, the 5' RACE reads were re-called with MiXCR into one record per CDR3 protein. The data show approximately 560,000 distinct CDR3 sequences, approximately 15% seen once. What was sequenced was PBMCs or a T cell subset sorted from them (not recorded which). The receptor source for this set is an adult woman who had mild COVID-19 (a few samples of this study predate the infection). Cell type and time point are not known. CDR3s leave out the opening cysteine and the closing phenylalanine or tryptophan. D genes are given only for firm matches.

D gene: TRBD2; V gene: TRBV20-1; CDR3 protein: SAGIGLVGQETQY
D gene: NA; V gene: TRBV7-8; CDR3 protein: ASSLGEGGGSGNIQY
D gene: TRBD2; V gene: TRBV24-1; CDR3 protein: ATSDQSASGVDTQY
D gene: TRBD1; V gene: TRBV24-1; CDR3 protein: ATSDPGQYTDTQY
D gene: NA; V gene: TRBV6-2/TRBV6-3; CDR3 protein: ASSYRPGTGELF
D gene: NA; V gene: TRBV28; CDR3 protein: ASIVRGDSNQPQH
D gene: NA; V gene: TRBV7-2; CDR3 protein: ASSLAVGVSGNTIY
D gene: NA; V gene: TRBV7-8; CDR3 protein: ASSLAHRQRELF
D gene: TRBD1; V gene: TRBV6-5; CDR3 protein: ASSYSTGMTGELF
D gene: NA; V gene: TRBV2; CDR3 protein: ASSESMSGLNGYT
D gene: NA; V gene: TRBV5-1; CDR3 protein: ASSLGQDNNEQF
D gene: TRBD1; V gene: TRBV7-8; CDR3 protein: ASSVPPTGGTDTQY
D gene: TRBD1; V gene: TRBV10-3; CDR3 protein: AISAQGDKNTEAF
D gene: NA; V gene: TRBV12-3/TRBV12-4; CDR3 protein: ASTEGPQETQY
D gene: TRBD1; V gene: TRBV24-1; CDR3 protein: ATSDSGTGVYNEQF
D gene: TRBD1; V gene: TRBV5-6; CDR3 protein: ASSSTGTGGLTGTEAF
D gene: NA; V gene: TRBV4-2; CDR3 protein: ASSQVRTDTQY
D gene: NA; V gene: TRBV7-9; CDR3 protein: ASTPLSGEQY
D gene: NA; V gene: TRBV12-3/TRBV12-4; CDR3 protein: ASSLSQPHMNTEAF
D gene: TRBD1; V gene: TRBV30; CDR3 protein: AWSVGQGHGYT
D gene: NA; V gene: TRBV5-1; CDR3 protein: ASSLEPTGYGNEKLF
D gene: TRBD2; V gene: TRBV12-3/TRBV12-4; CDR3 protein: ASSLDPGLASYEQY
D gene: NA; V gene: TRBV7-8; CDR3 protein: ASSFDYGRQETQY
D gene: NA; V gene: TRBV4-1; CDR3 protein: ASSQDALGGFKDTQY
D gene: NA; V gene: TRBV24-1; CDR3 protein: ATSRSPKETQY
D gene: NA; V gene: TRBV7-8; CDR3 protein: ASSLRRGDLREQF
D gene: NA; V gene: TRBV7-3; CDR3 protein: ASSPGTVSSYNEQF
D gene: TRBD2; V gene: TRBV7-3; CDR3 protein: ASSLMGGTRTYNEQF
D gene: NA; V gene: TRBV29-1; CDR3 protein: SVRRLGENTEAF
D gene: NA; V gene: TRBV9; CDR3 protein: ASSIALGMELF
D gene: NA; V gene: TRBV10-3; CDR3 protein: AISESGTGISGNTIY
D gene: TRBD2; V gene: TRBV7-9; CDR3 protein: ASSFGLAGSRLAKNIQY
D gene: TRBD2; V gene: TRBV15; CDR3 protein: ATSRGLAGGHGDNEQF
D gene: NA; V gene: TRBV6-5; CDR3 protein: ASSTGRENTEAF
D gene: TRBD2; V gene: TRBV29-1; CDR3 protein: SGWVPNGLVSNEQF
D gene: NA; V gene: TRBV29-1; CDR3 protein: SVGHGHEAF
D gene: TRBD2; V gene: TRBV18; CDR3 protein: ASSPDSGTTDTQY
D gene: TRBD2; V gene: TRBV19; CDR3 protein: ARTNHLLLAGVGTQY
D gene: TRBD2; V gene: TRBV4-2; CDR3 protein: ASSISGGASETQY
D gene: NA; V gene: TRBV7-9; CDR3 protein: ASSSGGHEQY
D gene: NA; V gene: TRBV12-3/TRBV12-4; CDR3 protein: ASTDSMANVLT
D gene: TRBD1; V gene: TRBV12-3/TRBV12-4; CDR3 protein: ASRKTGGYEQY
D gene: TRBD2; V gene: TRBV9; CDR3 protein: ASSAGGTSGAHEQY
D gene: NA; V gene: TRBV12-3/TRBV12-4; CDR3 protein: ASSATLAYEQY
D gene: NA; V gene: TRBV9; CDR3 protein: ASSVSPSGHNEQF
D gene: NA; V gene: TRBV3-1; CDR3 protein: ASTELIGSPLH
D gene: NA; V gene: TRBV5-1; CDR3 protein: ASSLLNGRRGTDTQY
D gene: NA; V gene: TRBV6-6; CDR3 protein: ASSSTRDPGISYNEQF
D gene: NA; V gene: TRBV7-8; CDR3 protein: ASSLSRAGAF
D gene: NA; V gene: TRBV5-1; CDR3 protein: ASSFVKNTEAF
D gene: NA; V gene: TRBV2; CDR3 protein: ASSEGGLYEQY
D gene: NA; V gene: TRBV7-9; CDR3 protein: ASSLDTRNEKLF
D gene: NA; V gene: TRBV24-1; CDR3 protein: ATRGPNTEAF
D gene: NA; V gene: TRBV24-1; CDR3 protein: ATSERTDTDTQY
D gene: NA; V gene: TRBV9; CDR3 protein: ASSVSHSSSYNEQF